Below are 15 T cell receptor beta chains sequenced from a single sample in a study of cytomegalovirus exposure and HLA in healthy donors. The study ran its PCR with 60 Vbeta and 13 Jbeta primers. Measured with immunoSEQ multiplex PCR; TCRdb has only the in-frame clones, and not every one. The profile covers 150,000 to 200,000 clones, with about 80% appearing a single time and approximately 2% taken by the ten largest. Sequencing was done on a sample of PBMCs. The receptors derive from a woman in her twenties or thirties in good health and CMV-seronegative.

The CDR3 region has the DNA TGTGCCAGCAGCGTAGGCAGGGGGAGAACGGCGGAAAGCACAGATACGCAGTATTTT. Protein product: CASSVGRGRTAESTDTQYF. The V and J genes are TRBV9 and TRBJ2-3, with 7 bases aligning to TRBD1. Trimming cost V 0 bases and J 0 bases; bases outside gene matches: 13. Germline-derived CDR1 and CDR2 are SGDLS and YYNGEE. The CDR3 consists of 19 residues.

CDR3 sequence (DNA): TGTGCCAGCAGTCTAACCGTCCAAGAGACCCAGTACTTC. It codes for CASSLTVQETQYF. The V gene is TRBV27, the J gene TRBJ2-5, with no clear D. The V and J ends lost 5 bases and 1 base respectively, with 8 bases between them. The CDR3 spans 13 residues. The germline V gene has CDR1 MNHEY and CDR2 SMNVEV (reference sequence).

The chain combines TRBV7-2 with TRBJ1-2; 12 bases fit TRBD1. Trimming removed 1 base from V and 7 bases from J; junction bases left unmatched: 7. The CDR3 has 16 amino acids. The germline CDR1 and CDR2 sequences are SGHTA and FQGNSA. CDR3 sequence reads: CASSLERGQGASGYTF. As DNA, the CDR3 is TGTGCCAGCAGCTTAGAACGGGGACAGGGGGCCTCTGGCTACACCTTC.

V and J are TRBV27 and TRBJ2-7; TRBD1 agrees at 10 bases. The CDR3 is made up of 15 amino acids. J was trimmed by 4 bases and V by 4 bases; bases with no gene match: 7. The germline CDR1 and CDR2 sequences are MNHEY and SMNVEV (reference sequence). CDR3: CASSSAGQGSYEQYF. DNA of the CDR3: TGTGCCAGCAGTTCAGCGGGACAGGGGTCGTACGAGCAGTACTTC.

The chain links TRBV2 to TRBJ2-1; possibly TRBD1 for D (5 bases). Germline V gene data show CDR1 as SNHLY and CDR2 as FYNNEI. The germline V and J ends were trimmed by 6 bases and 4 bases, with 13 bases remaining between them. The CDR3 consists of 14 residues. CDR3 protein: CASSSEGHYNEQFF. As DNA, the CDR3 is TGTGCCAGCAGCTCGGAAGGACATTACAATGAGCAGTTCTTC.

The chain recombines TRBV5-4 with TRBJ1-1; 8 bases are a match to TRBD1. The CDR3 consists of 14 residues. J gave up 1 base and V 5 bases, and 4 bases lay outside the gene matches. Germline V gene sequence: CDR1 SGHNT, CDR2 YYREEE (reference sequence). The CDR3, as DNA: TGTGCCAGCAGTTCAGGGGGCCGGAACACTGAAGCTTTCTTT. Protein sequence: CASSSGGRNTEAFF. Full variable domain (rest looked up from reference TRBV5-4 and TRBJ1-1): ETGVTQSPTHLIKTRGQQVTLRCSSQSGHNTVSWYQQALGQGPQFIFQYYREEENGRGNFPPRFSGLQFPNYSSELNVNALELDDSALYLCASSSGGRNTEAFFGQGTRLTVV.

The chain is built from TRBV9 and TRBJ2-3; TRBD2 aligns across 9 bases. V lost 2 bases, J lost 10 bases, and 2 bases stayed unmatched. CDR3 length equals 12 residues. From germline, CDR1 is SGDLS and CDR2 YYNGEE. For the CDR3, the DNA is TGTGCCAGCAGCGTTAGCGGGGGTCCGCAGTATTTT. It encodes CASSVSGGPQYF. The whole variable domain, remainder taken from reference TRBV9 and TRBJ2-3, is DSGVTQTPKHLITATGQRVTLRCSPRSGDLSVYWYQQSLDQGLQFLIQYYNGEERAKGNILERFSAQQFPDLHSELNLSSLELGDSALYFCASSVSGGPQYFGPGTRLTVL.

V gene TRBV2 combines with J gene TRBJ1-1; D ambiguous. The CDR3 length is 14 residues. Germline CDR1 SNHLY, CDR2 FYNNEI. The ends were cut back, 7 bases at V and 1 base at J, with 13 bases in the middle. As DNA, the CDR3 is TGTGCCAGCACCCGGACTGACTCGAACACTGAAGCTTTCTTT. Amino acid sequence: CASTRTDSNTEAFF. The entire variable domain, with the rest obtained from reference TRBV2 and TRBJ1-1, is as follows: EPEVTQTPSHQVTQMGQEVILRCVPISNHLYFYWYRQILGQKVEFLVSFYNNEISEKSEIFDDQFSVERPDGSNFTLKIRSTKLEDSAMYFCASTRTDSNTEAFFGQGTRLTVV.

In its sample, this clone was seen a few times. CDR3 nucleotide sequence: TGTGCCAGCAGCACACAACAGCTGGTTTCAGGGCGGATCTATGGCTACACCTTC. This codes for CASSTQQLVSGRIYGYTF. The chain recombines TRBV5-5 with TRBJ1-2, with a tentative D call TRBD1 (5 bases). The V gene's germline CDR1 is SGHKS and CDR2 YYEKEE (reference sequence). Trimming stripped 4 bases from V and 4 bases from J, with 26 bases between. CDR3 length: 18 amino acids.

The chain couples TRBV19 to TRBJ2-7; D is possibly TRBD1 (5 bases). The length of the CDR3 is 13 residues. Trimming left V 4 bases short and J 6 bases short, with 13 bases between. Germline loops: CDR1 LNHDA, CDR2 SQIVND (reference sequence). The CDR3 protein is CASSSQGSVEQYF. Written as DNA, the CDR3 is TGTGCCAGTAGTAGCCAGGGTTCTGTCGAGCAGTACTTC.

The V and J genes are TRBV28 and TRBJ2-7; D possibly corresponds to TRBD2 (6 bases). This CDR3 region has 14 residues. Trimming took off 5 bases at V and 2 bases at J, with 13 bases between the two ends. Germline V gives CDR1 MDHEN, CDR2 SYDVKM. The CDR3: CASSPPGLPYEQYF. In nucleotides, the CDR3 is TGTGCCAGCAGTCCACCGGGACTCCCCTACGAGCAGTACTTC.

This clone has only a few counts. This sequence joins TRBV5-1 and TRBJ2-7; D perhaps matches TRBD2 (6 bases). V was cut by 4 bases and J by 3 bases, with 14 bases left in between. The CDR3 extends over 14 amino acids. Germline V gene lookup returns CDR1 SGHRS and CDR2 YFSETQ. The DNA of the CDR3 is TGCGCCAGCAGCCCCCTGGGACTGCACTACGAGCAGTACTTC. Amino acid sequence: CASSPLGLHYEQYF.

V is TRBV7-6 and J is TRBJ2-2, with TRBD1 as a possible D gene (6 bases). V gave up 5 bases and J gave up 5 bases, with 18 bases separating them. Germline CDR1 and CDR2: SGHVS and FNYEAQ. The CDR3 is made up of 16 amino acids. CDR3 nucleotides: TGTGCCAGCAGCCTTAGCCCCGGGACACCGACCGGGGAGCTGTTTTTT. It encodes CASSLSPGTPTGELFF. Based on the CDR3 plus reference TRBV7-6 and TRBJ2-2, the full variable domain is GAGVSQSPRYKVTKRGQDVALRCDPISGHVSLYWYRQALGQGPEFLTYFNYEAQQDKSGLPNDRFSAERPEGSISTLTIQRTEQRDSAMYRCASSLSPGTPTGELFFGEGSRLTVL.

The V gene is TRBV18, the J gene TRBJ2-3, with 7 bases aligning to TRBD1. The CDR3 is 16 residues long. The V gene end was trimmed by 3 bases and the J gene end by 0 bases; junction bases not matched to a gene: 6. The germline V gene encodes CDR1 KGHSH and CDR2 LQKENI. CDR3 DNA: TGTGCCAGCTCACCCATCTCGGGACAGAGCACAGATACGCAGTATTTT. Protein sequence: CASSPISGQSTDTQYF.

The CDR3 protein is CASSLRSNQPQHF. CDR3 bases: TGTGCCAGCAGTTTGCGAAGCAATCAGCCCCAGCATTTT. This chain joins TRBV27 and TRBJ1-5; no firm D call. V dropped 3 bases and J dropped 1 base, with 4 bases sitting between them. The CDR3 runs 13 residues. Germline V gene data show CDR1 as MNHEY and CDR2 as SMNVEV (reference sequence).